The 31 T cell receptor beta chains below were found in one sample sequenced in a study of T cells after posttransplantation cyclophosphamide. A marrow graft followed busulfan-fludarabine conditioning, with cyclophosphamide on days +3 and +4. Assay used: immunoSEQ multiplex PCR; TCRdb lists only in-frame clones, some missing. The data show tens of thousands of clones, roughly nine tenths seen once. The sequenced sample was PBMCs, obtained after allogeneic stem cell transplant with posttransplant cyclophosphamide. The receptors shown here come from a female patient aged 25-39 years who received an allogeneic stem cell transplant from an unrelated donor, was CMV-positive, and had no GVHD. Some of these T cells may belong to the graft donor.

V is TRBV6-5 and J is TRBJ2-3; D gene ambiguous. Germline CDR1 MNHEY, CDR2 SVGAGI. V was trimmed by 6 bases and J by 2 bases, leaving 6 bases between them. CDR3 length equals 12 residues. The CDR3, as DNA: TGTGCCAGCAGGTCTTACACAGATACGCAGTATTTT. It codes for CASRSYTDTQYF.

The chain has TRBV5-5 and TRBJ2-1; 9 bases line up with TRBD1. This CDR3 is 16 amino acids long. V shed 0 bases, J shed 6 bases, and the junction held 7 bases outside the gene matches. Germline V CDR1 and CDR2: SGHKS, YYEKEE (reference sequence). The CDR3 nucleotides are TGTGCCAGCAGCTTGGGCGGGACAGGGTTATCCAATGAGCAGTTCTTC. It specifies CASSLGGTGLSNEQFF.

V gene TRBV15 combines with J gene TRBJ2-6, with 7 bases identical to TRBD1. Germline assignment: CDR1 LNHNV and CDR2 YYDKDF (reference sequence). The V gene end was trimmed by 8 bases and the J gene end by 2 bases; junction bases not matched to a gene: 9. The CDR3 consists of 16 residues. The CDR3 nucleotides are TGTGCCACCCTAAAGCAGGGGGAAGCTGGGGCCAACGTCCTGACTTTC. Amino acid sequence: CATLKQGEAGANVLTF.

This chain links TRBV5-4 with TRBJ2-5, with a weak D call TRBD2 (7 bases). The CDR3 consists of 14 residues. V was pared by 4 bases and J by 4 bases, with 14 bases between. CDR1 SGHNT and CDR2 YYREEE come from the germline V gene (reference sequence). The CDR3 DNA follows: TGTGCCAGCAGCCGAGAAAGGGGGGGAGAGACCCAGTACTTC. This gives the protein CASSRERGGETQYF. Full variable domain (outside the CDR3, taken from reference TRBV5-4 and TRBJ2-5): ETGVTQSPTHLIKTRGQQVTLRCSSQSGHNTVSWYQQALGQGPQFIFQYYREEENGRGNFPPRFSGLQFPNYSSELNVNALELDDSALYLCASSRERGGETQYFGPGTRLLVL.

This chain joins TRBV7-3 and TRBJ2-7, with D possibly TRBD1 on 5 matching bases. The CDR3 runs 14 residues. The ends were cut back, 2 bases at V and 0 bases at J, with 8 bases in the middle. Germline values: CDR1 SGHTA, CDR2 FQGTGA. The CDR3 coding sequence is TGTGCCAGCAGCTTAGGCACAGGCTCCTACGAGCAGTACTTC. Translated: CASSLGTGSYEQYF. Using reference TRBV7-3 and TRBJ2-7 for the parts outside the CDR3, the full variable domain is GAGVSQTPSNKVTEKGKYVELRCDPISGHTALYWYRQSLGQGPEFLIYFQGTGAADDSGLPNDRFFAVRPEGSVSTLKIQRTERGDSAVYLCASSLGTGSYEQYFGPGTRLTVT.

DNA of the CDR3: TGTGCCAGCAGCCCGGGACAGGGGAAATACGAGCAGTACTTC. Translation: CASSPGQGKYEQYF. The V call is TRBV6-1, the J call TRBJ2-7; TRBD1 aligns across 10 bases. J was trimmed by 4 bases and V by 6 bases; bases with no gene match: 6. Germline V CDR1 and CDR2: MNHNS, SASEGT. The CDR3 has 14 amino acids.

This chain links TRBV7-9 with TRBJ1-2, with TRBD1 matching 10 bases. CDR1 and CDR2 from the germline V gene are SEHNR and FQNEAQ (reference sequence). With 5 bases clipped from V and 7 bases from J, the junction kept 10 bases outside the gene matches. This CDR3 has 15 amino acids. For the CDR3, the DNA is TGTGCCAGCAGCCCCCCGGGACAGGGGATTGGTGGCTACACCTTC. As protein: CASSPPGQGIGGYTF.

Regarding this clone: This sample also contains other DNA sequences that code for the same CDR3. The chain joins TRBV9 to TRBJ2-2, with TRBD2 matching over 9 bases. Germline CDR1 and CDR2: SGDLS and YYNGEE. The CDR3 is made up of 15 amino acids. The V segment lost 4 bases and the J segment 3 bases; nucleotides outside the gene matches: 4. Here the CDR3 DNA reads TGTGCCAGCAGCCCGGCTAGCGGGGACACCGGGGAGCTGTTTTTT. This codes for CASSPASGDTGELFF.

V and J are TRBV28 and TRBJ1-2; 10 bases are shared with TRBD1. Germline V lookup: CDR1 MDHEN, CDR2 SYDVKM. V shed 8 bases and J 4 bases; nucleotides not matched to a gene: 16. This CDR3 comprises 17 residues. The CDR3 sequence: CASVRDRGPLPIYGYTF. The CDR3 DNA follows: TGTGCCAGCGTACGCGACAGGGGGCCCCTACCTATCTATGGCTACACCTTC.

In DNA, the CDR3 is TGTGCCAGCAGCCCGACTAGCGTTATTACAGATACGCAGTATTTT. This encodes CASSPTSVITDTQYF. The V call is TRBV27, the J call TRBJ2-3, with 8 bases that match TRBD2. The CDR3 is made up of 15 amino acids. Trimming took 6 bases from V and 3 from J; bases not matched to a gene: 8. Germline V gives CDR1 MNHEY, CDR2 SMNVEV (reference sequence).

The chain links TRBV19 to TRBJ2-5; 11 nucleotides align to TRBD2. Germline CDR1 and CDR2: LNHDA and SQIVND (reference sequence). V dropped 8 bases and J dropped 2; count of bases not matched to a gene: 7. The CDR3 sequence is 15 residues long. CDR3 amino acids: CASGLAGNLQETQYF. The CDR3 region has the DNA TGTGCCAGTGGACTAGCGGGCAACCTTCAAGAGACCCAGTACTTC.

The CDR3: CASSPPGAENEKLFF. CDR3 sequence (DNA): TGTGCCAGCAGCCCCCCAGGGGCGGAGAATGAAAAACTGTTTTTT. V usage is TRBV9 and J usage is TRBJ1-4; TRBD1 is a possible D gene (6 bases). V was pared by 4 bases and J by 5 bases, with 15 bases between. The CDR3 contains 15 residues. Germline assignment: CDR1 SGDLS and CDR2 YYNGEE.

This rearrangement joins TRBV10-3 to TRBJ2-3, with D unresolved. The length of the CDR3 is 13 residues. V lost 5 bases and J 1 base, leaving 7 bases between the germline ends. The germline V gene encodes CDR1 ENHRY and CDR2 SYGVKD. CDR3 region: CAISSGGTDTQYF. CDR3 coding DNA: TGTGCCATCAGTTCAGGTGGCACAGATACGCAGTATTTT.

V is TRBV6-6 and J is TRBJ1-6; TRBD1 matches 7 bases. Germline trimming cut 4 bases from V and 8 bases from J; bases unmatched to any gene: 8. This CDR3 is built from 15 residues. The germline CDR1 and CDR2 sequences are MNHNY and SVGAGI (reference sequence). The DNA for the CDR3 is TGTGCCAGCAGTTTATCGACAGGGCGGGATTCACCCCTCCACTTT. It specifies CASSLSTGRDSPLHF.

The CDR3 spells CASSDRDREPLNSPLHF. The CDR3 DNA is TGTGCCAGCAGCGACCGGGACAGGGAACCTCTAAATTCACCCCTCCACTTT. The chain has TRBV9 and TRBJ1-6; 9 bases align to TRBD1. V lost 3 bases, J lost 7 bases, and 11 bases stayed unmatched. Per the germline V gene, CDR1 is SGDLS and CDR2 is YYNGEE. This CDR3 has 17 residues.

This clone was observed a single time. The rearrangement joins TRBV27 to TRBJ1-2; D is unclear. The germline gives CDR1 MNHEY, CDR2 SMNVEV (reference sequence). V dropped 3 bases and J dropped 2 bases, with 7 bases sitting between them. The CDR3 loop spans 13 amino acids. This chain's CDR3 is CASSLSGNYGYTF. The CDR3 DNA sequence: TGTGCCAGCAGTTTGAGCGGGAACTATGGCTACACCTTC.

The chain employs TRBV7-2 and TRBJ2-5; possibly TRBD2 for D (6 bases). The J call may be mistaken, given a closer DNA end match to TRBJ2-7. The CDR3 has 13 amino acids. In germline, CDR1 is SGHTA, CDR2 FQGNSA. This CDR3 is CASSLGLRYEQYF. CDR3 nucleotides: TGTGCCAGCAGCTTGGGACTTCGATACGAGCAGTACTTC.

The V gene is TRBV7-8, the J gene TRBJ2-7; 9 bases align to TRBD2. V lost 4 bases, J lost 0 bases, and 4 bases stayed unmatched. Germline V CDR1 and CDR2: SGHVS, FQNEAQ. The CDR3 totals 15 residues. The CDR3: CASSSGAGGSYEQYF. The CDR3 DNA sequence: TGTGCCAGCAGCTCTGGAGCGGGGGGCTCCTACGAGCAGTACTTC.

The chain employs TRBV4-1 and TRBJ1-1, with TRBD1 matching 8 bases. There are 14 residues in the CDR3. Trimming took 4 bases from V and 7 from J; bases not matched to a gene: 8. Germline values: CDR1 MGHRA, CDR2 YSYEKL. The CDR3 coding sequence is TGCGCCAGCAGCCGCGCCGGACAGGGCGGTGAAGCTTTCTTT. Translation gives CASSRAGQGGEAFF.

This chain connects TRBV27 to TRBJ2-1, with D possibly TRBD2 on 6 matching bases. V was pared by 4 bases and J by 5 bases, with 18 bases between. CDR1 is MNHEY and CDR2 is SMNVEV in the germline V gene (reference sequence). This CDR3 comprises 16 residues. CDR3 sequence (DNA): TGTGCCAGCAGTTCTACCGGGACTCAGTACAACAATGAGCAGTTCTTC. This codes for CASSSTGTQYNNEQFF.

The chain uses TRBV5-1 and TRBJ2-1, with TRBD2 matching over 8 bases. Trimming at V came to 4 bases and at J to 3 bases, leaving 9 bases not matched to a gene. This CDR3 comprises 16 residues. Germline values: CDR1 SGHRS, CDR2 YFSETQ. CDR3 DNA sequence: TGCGCCAGCAGCGTTTCCGGGACTAGGGGCTACAATGAGCAGTTCTTC. Protein: CASSVSGTRGYNEQFF. Filled out from reference TRBV5-1 and TRBJ2-1, the complete variable domain reads KAGVTQTPRYLIKTRGQQVTLSCSPISGHRSVSWYQQTPGQGLQFLFEYFSETQRNKGNFPGRFSGRQFSNSRSEMNVSTLELGDSALYLCASSVSGTRGYNEQFFGPGTRLTVL.

The chain joins TRBV18 to TRBJ2-5; D gene unclear. The germline V gene has CDR1 KGHSH and CDR2 LQKENI. The CDR3 runs to 13 residues. V lost 3 bases and J 1 base, leaving 6 bases between the germline ends. The CDR3 DNA follows: TGTGCCAGCTCACCCAACACCCAAGAGACCCAGTACTTC. It translates to CASSPNTQETQYF. Complete variable domain (other parts from reference TRBV18 and TRBJ2-5): NAGVMQNPRHLVRRRGQEARLRCSPMKGHSHVYWYRQLPEEGLKFMVYLQKENIIDESGMPKERFSAEFPKEGPSILRIQQVVRGDSAAYFCASSPNTQETQYFGPGTRLLVL.

The gene calls are TRBV5-6 and TRBJ2-5; no reliable D call. Germline V gene sequence: CDR1 SGHDT, CDR2 YYEEEE. The V and J ends lost 1 base and 4 bases respectively, with 8 bases between them. CDR3 length: 13 residues. CDR3 nucleotides: TGTGCCAGCAGCTTGTTTCTCGGAGAGACCCAGTACTTC. Its translation: CASSLFLGETQYF.

The rearrangement uses TRBV9 and TRBJ1-6, with TRBD1 as a possible D gene (6 bases). The V end was cut by 1 base, the J end by 7 bases, with 12 bases between. Germline V CDR1 and CDR2: SGDLS, YYNGEE. The CDR3 runs 15 residues. DNA for the CDR3: TGTGCCAGCAGCGTACGGCCACAGGGAAATTCACCCCTCCACTTT. Protein: CASSVRPQGNSPLHF.

The V gene is TRBV12-5, the J gene TRBJ1-4; D gene uncertain. Germline values: CDR1 LGHNT, CDR2 FRNRAP. The CDR3 spans 14 residues. V lost 5 bases and J lost 0, with 7 bases in between. CDR3 DNA: TGTGCTAGTGGTACCGGGGCAACTAATGAAAAACTGTTTTTT. Translated: CASGTGATNEKLFF.

The CDR3 DNA sequence: TGCGCCAGCAGCCCTACAGCCAGCGGGGGCACAGATACGCAGTATTTT. Translated, it gives CASSPTASGGTDTQYF. This chain connects TRBV5-1 to TRBJ2-3; TRBD2 matches at 7 bases. The CDR3 length is 16 residues. Looked up from germline, CDR1 is SGHRS and CDR2 is YFSETQ. V gave up 4 bases and J gave up 1 base; unmatched junction bases: 9.

For the CDR3, the DNA is TGTGCCAGCAGCTTAGACGGGGGAAGCTACAATGAGCAGTTCTTC. Amino acid sequence: CASSLDGGSYNEQFF. The gene calls are TRBV7-9 and TRBJ2-1; D perhaps matches TRBD2 (6 bases). V gave up 1 base and J gave up 3 bases, with 10 bases separating them. There are 15 residues in the CDR3. The germline V gene has CDR1 SEHNR and CDR2 FQNEAQ (reference sequence).

The genes are TRBV10-3 and TRBJ2-2; TRBD1 matches at 8 bases. V dropped 4 bases and J dropped 0; count of bases not matched to a gene: 4. Germline V gives CDR1 ENHRY, CDR2 SYGVKD. The CDR3 spans 16 residues. The CDR3 DNA reads as TGTGCCATCAGTGCAGGGACAGGTCCGAACACCGGGGAGCTGTTTTTT. Amino acid sequence: CAISAGTGPNTGELFF.

The V and J genes are TRBV7-6 and TRBJ1-5; TRBD1 matches 7 bases. CDR1 and CDR2 from the germline V gene are SGHVS and FNYEAQ. With V trimmed by 3 bases and J by 4 bases, 9 bases remained unmatched. The CDR3 extends over 16 amino acids. The CDR3: CASSLETGSINQPQHF. CDR3 coding DNA: TGTGCCAGCAGCTTGGAGACAGGGTCCATTAATCAGCCCCAGCATTTT.

This clone has only one observation. The V call is TRBV29-1, the J call TRBJ2-3, with a tentative D call TRBD1 (6 bases). Trimming took off 1 base at V and 3 bases at J, with 11 bases between the two ends. The CDR3 extends over 14 amino acids. Per the germline V gene, CDR1 is SQVTM and CDR2 is ANQGSEA. The CDR3 nucleotides read TGCAGCGTTGAAGGGGCAGGGGCAACAGATACGCAGTATTTT. As protein: CSVEGAGATDTQYF.

This chain uses TRBV27 with TRBJ2-7, with 9 bases fitting TRBD2. V dropped 6 bases and J dropped 6; count of bases not matched to a gene: 12. The CDR3 has 15 amino acids. CDR1 and CDR2 from the germline V gene are MNHEY and SMNVEV (reference sequence). CDR3 sequence: CASRVRGGGSLEQYF. The CDR3 bases are TGTGCCAGCAGAGTCCGCGGGGGGGGGTCCCTCGAGCAGTACTTC.